Listed here is a single T cell receptor (beta chain). The assay was immunoSEQ multiplex PCR, and TCRdb's table has in-frame clones only and misses some. Its table records fewer than 200,000 clones. This sample was taken from a study of control samples from healthy donors and cancer patients. Germline V gene lookup returns CDR1 SEHNR and CDR2 FQNEAQ (reference sequence). V was clipped by 7 bases and J by 0 bases, with 12 bases between them. The CDR3 extends over 15 amino acids. The clonotype was recovered from a woman in her twenties or thirties in good health. The genes are TRBV7-9 and TRBJ2-2, with D tentatively TRBD1 (6 bases). Sequenced input: blood. CDR3 amino acids: CASMHRQANTGELFF. The CDR3 nucleotides read TGTGCCAGCATGCACCGACAGGCGAACACCGGGGAGCTGTTTTTT.